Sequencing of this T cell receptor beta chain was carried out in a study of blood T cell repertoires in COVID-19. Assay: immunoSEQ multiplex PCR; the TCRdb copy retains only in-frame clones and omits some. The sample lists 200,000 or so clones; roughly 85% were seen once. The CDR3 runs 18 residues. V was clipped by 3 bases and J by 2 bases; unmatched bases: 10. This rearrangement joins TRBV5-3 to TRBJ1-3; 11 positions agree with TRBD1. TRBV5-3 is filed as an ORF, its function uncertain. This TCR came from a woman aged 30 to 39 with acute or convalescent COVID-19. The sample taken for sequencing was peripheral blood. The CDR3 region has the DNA TGTGCCAGAAGCTCTAGGACAGGGGGCTCTTTCGCTGGAAACACCATATATTTT. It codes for CARSSRTGGSFAGNTIYF.